Shown below are 28 T cell receptor beta chains from a single sample sequenced in a study of shared clonotypes between healthy human individuals. The table came from immunoSEQ multiplex PCR; TCRdb's copy has only in-frame clones and leaves some out. The sample consists of about 2,500,000 clones, around 94% of them appearing once. What was sequenced was naive CD4+ T cells sorted from blood. As for subset: CD45RA+ positively selected. These receptors were obtained from a man between 18 and 29 years old in good health.

This rearrangement joins TRBV29-1 to TRBJ1-1; D uncertain. V was trimmed by 6 bases and J by 8 bases, leaving 22 bases between them. Germline lookup yields CDR1 SQVTM and CDR2 ANQGSEA. The CDR3 runs to 14 residues. CDR3 coding DNA: TGCAGCGTAACCTCAATGTATCAGGAAAGGGAAGCTTTCTTT. It codes for CSVTSMYQEREAFF.

The V call is TRBV18, the J call TRBJ2-3; D might be TRBD1 (5 bases). Trimming pared 3 bases from V and 5 bases from J, leaving 15 bases between. The CDR3 has 15 amino acids. Germline-derived CDR1 and CDR2 are KGHSH and LQKENI. The CDR3 region is CASSPARRQQDTQYF. The DNA of the CDR3 is TGTGCCAGCTCACCTGCCCGACGACAGCAAGATACGCAGTATTTT.

V usage is TRBV6-6 and J usage is TRBJ2-3; D tentatively reads TRBD1 or TRBD2 (5 bases each). Trimming took off 7 bases at V and 1 base at J, with 12 bases between the two ends. Germline loops: CDR1 MNHNY, CDR2 SVGAGI (reference sequence). There are 14 residues in the CDR3. The CDR3 coding sequence is TGTGCCAGCAACCGGGACGGAGGCACAGATACGCAGTATTTT. This sequence encodes CASNRDGGTDTQYF.

The CDR3 DNA follows: TGTGCCAGCAGCTGGATGGGGGAGAGGAGCTACGAGCAGTACTTC. This gives the protein CASSWMGERSYEQYF. The chain uses TRBV5-4 and TRBJ2-7; D tentatively fits TRBD1 or TRBD2 (5 bases each). Germline V CDR1 and CDR2: SGHNT, YYREEE (reference sequence). The germline V and J ends were trimmed by 3 bases and 3 bases, with 16 bases remaining between them. The CDR3 totals 15 residues.

V is TRBV12-5 and J is TRBJ1-1; 8 bases agree with TRBD1. In germline, CDR1 is LGHNT, CDR2 FRNRAP. Unmatched junction bases numbered 4, after V lost 6 bases and J lost 4 bases. This CDR3 comprises 13 residues. CDR3 protein: CASGSTGGTEAFF. CDR3 in DNA: TGTGCTAGTGGCTCCACAGGGGGCACTGAAGCTTTCTTT.

This clone was recorded once. At one boundary the junction diverges from the germline segment, which might be a read error. V and J are TRBV7-7 and TRBJ2-3, with D perhaps matching TRBD1 (6 bases). The CDR3 loop spans 14 amino acids. Germline CDR1 and CDR2: SSHAT and FNYEAQ (reference sequence). The CDR3 loop reads CASSLDSLEGGQYF. CDR3 in DNA: TGTGCTAGCAGCCTGGACTCCCTAGAAGGGGGGCAGTATTTT.

The chain couples TRBV28 to TRBJ1-5; 7 bases line up with TRBD1. The CDR3 has 15 amino acids. Germline V gene lookup returns CDR1 MDHEN and CDR2 SYDVKM. V was pared by 6 bases and J by 3 bases, with 8 bases of the junction left unmatched. The CDR3 here is CASRGGGADNQPQHF. As DNA, the CDR3 is TGTGCCAGCAGGGGAGGGGGCGCCGACAATCAGCCCCAGCATTTT. Full variable domain (outside the CDR3, taken from reference TRBV28 and TRBJ1-5): DVKVTQSSRYLVKRTGEKVFLECVQDMDHENMFWYRQDPGLGLRLIYFSYDVKMKEKGDIPEGYSVSREKKERFSLILESASTNQTSMYLCASRGGGADNQPQHFGDGTRLSIL.

The rearrangement links TRBV5-1 to TRBJ2-3; weak D call: TRBD2 (6 bases). Germline assignment: CDR1 SGHRS and CDR2 YFSETQ. The CDR3 length is 15 residues. Trimming removed 0 bases from V and 6 bases from J, with 14 bases in between. CDR3 sequence reads: CASSLGDHRGDTQYF. CDR3 sequence (DNA): TGCGCCAGCAGCTTGGGTGACCATCGGGGGGATACGCAGTATTTT.

The CDR3 sequence is CASRRTGQVMDGTEAFF. Written as DNA, the CDR3 is TGTGCCAGTAGGCGGACAGGGCAGGTGATGGATGGCACTGAAGCTTTCTTT. The chain recombines TRBV19 with TRBJ1-1; 8 bases agree with TRBD1. The germline V gene has CDR1 LNHDA and CDR2 SQIVND (reference sequence). There are 17 residues in the CDR3. The V gene end was trimmed by 6 bases and the J gene end by 4 bases; junction bases not matched to a gene: 16.

The rearrangement joins TRBV7-2 to TRBJ1-2, with a tentative D call TRBD1 (5 bases). The germline gives CDR1 SGHTA, CDR2 FQGNSA. V lost 2 bases to trimming and J lost 4 bases, with 14 bases between them. There are 15 residues in the CDR3. CDR3 DNA sequence: TGTGCCAGCAGCTTAATTACAGGCCACGCCTATGGCTACACCTTC. Residues: CASSLITGHAYGYTF.

This sequence joins TRBV19 and TRBJ1-4; D is perhaps TRBD1 (6 bases). This CDR3 spans 15 amino acids. The V end was cut by 5 bases, the J end by 0 bases, with 10 bases between. The germline CDR1 and CDR2 sequences are LNHDA and SQIVND (reference sequence). The CDR3 nucleotides read TGTGCCAGTAGTGCTCGACAGGCAACTAATGAAAAACTGTTTTTT. This codes for CASSARQATNEKLFF. Variable domain in full (rest from reference TRBV19 and TRBJ1-4): DGGITQSPKYLFRKEGQNVTLSCEQNLNHDAMYWYRQDPGQGLRLIYYSQIVNDFQKGDIAEGYSVSREKKESFPLTVTSAQKNPTAFYLCASSARQATNEKLFFGSGTQLSVL.

V gene TRBV6-6 combines with J gene TRBJ1-2; TRBD1 is a possible D gene (6 bases). The ends were cut back, 4 bases at V and 11 bases at J, with 17 bases in the middle. CDR3 length: 13 residues. CDR1 and CDR2 from the germline V gene are MNHNY and SVGAGI (reference sequence). CDR3 in DNA: TGTGCCAGCAGTTCCGCGGACAGCCTTGGGTACACCTTC. This sequence encodes CASSSADSLGYTF.

The chain combines TRBV7-2 with TRBJ2-5; either TRBD1 or TRBD2 may fit D (5 bases each). The CDR3 loop spans 16 amino acids. Trimming stripped 2 bases from V and 1 base from J, with 14 bases between. Germline CDR1 and CDR2: SGHTA and FQGNSA. The CDR3 DNA follows: TGTGCCAGCAGCTTACTTTTGGGGGTTGTCCAAGAGACCCAGTACTTC. Its protein is CASSLLLGVVQETQYF.

This rearrangement joins TRBV6-1 to TRBJ2-7; 8 bases line up with TRBD1. Germline values: CDR1 MNHNS, CDR2 SASEGT. The CDR3 extends over 15 amino acids. V lost 8 bases and J lost 2; bases outside the gene matches: 11. The CDR3 region has the DNA TGTGCCAGCCGGGGACGGACAGGGCCCACCTACGAGCAGTACTTC. As protein: CASRGRTGPTYEQYF.

In the case of this clone: At one of its ends the junction is not consistent with the germline gene, which may arise from a read error. This sequence joins TRBV30 and TRBJ2-5; 8 bases match TRBD1. Germline lookup yields CDR1 GTSNPN and CDR2 SVGIG (reference sequence). This CDR3 has 13 amino acids. CDR3 nucleotides: TGCGCCAGATACAGGGGGTTCCAAGAGACCCAGTACTTC. Translation gives CARYRGFQETQYF.

The chain employs TRBV13 and TRBJ2-2; D not certain. CDR3 size: 14 residues. The V and J ends lost 2 bases and 6 bases respectively, with 10 bases between them. Germline V CDR1 and CDR2: PRHDT, FYEKMQ (reference sequence). The DNA for the CDR3 is TGTGCCAGCAGCTTATCTTCGGCATCCGGGGAGCTGTTTTTT. This sequence encodes CASSLSSASGELFF.

This chain connects TRBV7-8 to TRBJ2-7, with no clear D. Germline lookup yields CDR1 SGHVS and CDR2 FQNEAQ. V shed 5 bases and J shed 6 bases, with 8 bases lying between them. The CDR3 spans 11 residues. The CDR3 DNA sequence: TGTGCCAGCAGCGGAACGAGCGAGCAGTACTTC. It specifies CASSGTSEQYF.

The chain uses TRBV4-1 and TRBJ2-7; 9 nucleotides line up with TRBD2. The germline CDR1 and CDR2 sequences are MGHRA and YSYEKL. J gave up 0 bases and V 1 base, and 1 base lay outside the gene matches. This CDR3 region has 15 residues. The CDR3: CASSQGGGDSYEQYF. As DNA, the CDR3 is TGCGCCAGCAGCCAAGGCGGGGGGGACTCCTACGAGCAGTACTTC.

This rearrangement joins TRBV11-3 to TRBJ2-6, with D possibly being TRBD1 or TRBD2 (5 bases each). The CDR3 length is 16 residues. Germline V lookup: CDR1 SGHNT, CDR2 YENEEA. Trimming cost V 5 bases and J 4 bases, with 15 bases left between them. The CDR3 loop is CASSPPGAEGANVLTF. CDR3 nucleotide sequence: TGTGCCAGCAGCCCCCCCGGGGCGGAAGGGGCCAACGTCCTGACTTTC.

The genes are TRBV30 and TRBJ2-2, with 7 bases aligning to TRBD2. The germline V gene encodes CDR1 GTSNPN and CDR2 SVGIG (reference sequence). V was clipped by 2 bases and J by 1 base; unmatched bases: 7. The CDR3 extends over 16 amino acids. The CDR3 nucleotides read TGTGCCTGGAGTCTAAGAAGCGGGATGAACACCGGGGAGCTGTTTTTT. Translation gives CAWSLRSGMNTGELFF.

CDR3: CASSIGSAGTNYGYTF. The CDR3 coding sequence is TGTGCCAGTAGTATTGGCTCCGCAGGGACTAACTATGGCTACACCTTC. This rearrangement joins TRBV19 to TRBJ1-2, with D possibly being TRBD1 (5 bases). The V gene's germline CDR1 is LNHDA and CDR2 SQIVND (reference sequence). Deletions cut 3 bases from V and 0 bases from J, with 14 bases between. This CDR3 has 16 residues. Supplemented by reference TRBV19 and TRBJ1-2, the full variable domain reads DGGITQSPKYLFRKEGQNVTLSCEQNLNHDAMYWYRQDPGQGLRLIYYSQIVNDFQKGDIAEGYSVSREKKESFPLTVTSAQKNPTAFYLCASSIGSAGTNYGYTFGSGTRLTVV.

A note on this clone: This sample also contains other DNA sequences that code for the same CDR3. The chain couples TRBV6-1 to TRBJ1-4; D uncertain. The CDR3 is 13 residues long. Germline CDR1 and CDR2: MNHNS and SASEGT. Trimming shortened V by 7 bases and J by 2 bases, and 8 bases separated the two germline ends. The CDR3 DNA follows: TGTGCCAGCACAGGATCGACTAATGAAAAACTGTTTTTT. This translates into CASTGSTNEKLFF.

The chain is built from TRBV18 and TRBJ1-3; D uncertain. The CDR3 length is 16 residues. Germline V gene sequence: CDR1 KGHSH, CDR2 LQKENI. Trimming stripped 3 bases from V and 4 bases from J, with 16 bases between. DNA for the CDR3: TGTGCCAGCTCACCCCCCATGGGTCCCGGGGGAAACACCATATATTTT. Translated: CASSPPMGPGGNTIYF.

V and J are TRBV5-8 and TRBJ2-5; perhaps TRBD1 as D (6 bases). Germline assignment: CDR1 SGHTS and CDR2 YDEGEE. V lost 0 bases, J lost 0 bases, and 12 bases lay in between. The CDR3 is 16 residues long. CDR3 in DNA: TGTGCCAGCAGCTTGGGCGCCGGGACAAACCAAGAGACCCAGTACTTC. This codes for CASSLGAGTNQETQYF.

The chain has TRBV7-9 and TRBJ2-7; D might be TRBD2 (7 bases). CDR1 is SEHNR and CDR2 is FQNEAQ in the germline V gene (reference sequence). The CDR3 runs 15 residues. V was clipped by 0 bases and J by 2 bases, with 11 bases between them. CDR3 region: CASSLASGGPYEQYF. Here the CDR3 DNA reads TGTGCCAGCAGCTTAGCTTCGGGGGGCCCCTACGAGCAGTACTTC.

This clone has a single count. The CDR3 nucleotides read TGTGCCAGCAGCTTCACCACAGGGTTTTATGGGGAGACCCAGTACTTC. Amino acid sequence: CASSFTTGFYGETQYF. This chain links TRBV11-2 with TRBJ2-5; D might be TRBD1 (6 bases). The V end was cut by 3 bases, the J end by 5 bases, with 19 bases between. The CDR3 consists of 16 residues. Germline CDR1 is SGHAT and CDR2 is FQNNGV.

The chain combines TRBV5-4 with TRBJ2-7; 9 positions agree with TRBD2. Germline V lookup: CDR1 SGHNT, CDR2 YYREEE (reference sequence). The CDR3 length is 15 residues. The ends lost 4 bases at V and 7 bases at J; junction bases unmatched: 12. CDR3 coding DNA: TGTGCCAGCAGCCCCGGGGCGGGAGGGCCAAGGGAGCAGTACTTC. It specifies CASSPGAGGPREQYF. Drawing the rest from reference TRBV5-4 and TRBJ2-7, the complete variable domain is ETGVTQSPTHLIKTRGQQVTLRCSSQSGHNTVSWYQQALGQGPQFIFQYYREEENGRGNFPPRFSGLQFPNYSSELNVNALELDDSALYLCASSPGAGGPREQYFGPGTRLTVT.

The V and J genes are TRBV27 and TRBJ2-5; D gene unclear. Germline CDR1 and CDR2: MNHEY and SMNVEV (reference sequence). This CDR3 comprises 13 residues. The ends were cut back, 3 bases at V and 5 bases at J, with 10 bases in the middle. CDR3 sequence (DNA): TGTGCCAGCAGTTTTGGGGTGGGGGAGACCCAGTACTTC. It encodes CASSFGVGETQYF.